These 20 T cell receptor beta chains share one sample of origin, sequenced in a study of control samples from healthy donors and cancer patients. TCRdb's table, derived via immunoSEQ multiplex PCR, lists solely in-frame clones and lacks some. The table records around 99,000 clones, approximately 90% of them present only once. Sequenced material: blood. These receptors came from a human donor in good health. The donor label of this sample is uncertain.

This chain uses TRBV27 with TRBJ1-1; no clear D. The CDR3 loop spans 14 amino acids. Germline lookup yields CDR1 MNHEY and CDR2 SMNVEV (reference sequence). The V gene lost 4 bases and the J gene lost 0 bases, with 9 bases spanning the gap. CDR3 sequence reads: CASSSNWLNTEAFF. The CDR3 nucleotides read TGTGCCAGCAGTTCAAATTGGCTGAACACTGAAGCTTTCTTT.

The J gene is TRBJ1-5, the V gene TRBV2, with no clear D. The germline CDR1 and CDR2 sequences are SNHLY and FYNNEI. The CDR3 length is 12 residues. V was clipped by 8 bases and J by 2 bases, with 7 bases between them. In DNA, the CDR3 is TGTGCCAGCGCGACGGGCAATCAGCCCCAGCATTTT. This encodes CASATGNQPQHF.

This clone has only one observation. V and J are TRBV5-3 and TRBJ2-1; 12 bases are a match to TRBD2. TRBV5-3 is reported as an ORF; its role is uncertain. V gave up 4 bases and J gave up 0 bases; unmatched junction bases: 8. This CDR3 spans 18 amino acids. In nucleotides, the CDR3 is TGTGCCAGAAGCACGGGGGGACTAGCGGGTAGCTCCTACAATGAGCAGTTCTTC. This gives the protein CARSTGGLAGSSYNEQFF.

This clone has more than one count but fewer than ten. The chain carries TRBV2 and TRBJ1-2; D gene ambiguous. Trimming removed 6 bases at V and 1 base at J, with 6 bases between. Germline V gene lookup returns CDR1 SNHLY and CDR2 FYNNEI. The CDR3 is 12 residues long. Here the CDR3 reads CASSTVNYGYTF. CDR3 in DNA: TGTGCCAGCAGCACGGTTAACTATGGCTACACCTTC.

This chain joins TRBV9 and TRBJ2-2, with D hard to call. V gave up 0 bases and J gave up 1 base, with 4 bases separating them. CDR1 is SGDLS, CDR2 YYNGEE, per germline. The CDR3 has 14 residues. DNA of the CDR3: TGTGCCAGCAGCGTAGTAGGGAACACCGGGGAGCTGTTTTTT. Translation: CASSVVGNTGELFF.

V and J are TRBV9 and TRBJ2-1; D gene unclear. The V gene lost 0 bases and the J gene lost 8 bases, with 6 bases spanning the gap. CDR1 and CDR2 from the germline V gene are SGDLS and YYNGEE. CDR3 length equals 12 residues. The CDR3, as DNA: TGTGCCAGCAGCGTAGTATGGGATGAGCAGTTCTTC. Protein: CASSVVWDEQFF.

The chain carries TRBV5-4 and TRBJ1-6; D is undetermined. Trimming took 3 bases from V and 9 from J, leaving 16 bases between them. The CDR3 contains 15 residues. The germline V gene encodes CDR1 SGHNT and CDR2 YYREEE (reference sequence). The CDR3 region has the DNA TGTGCCAGCAGCTCACTAGGGAGGAGGTTTTCACCCCTCCACTTT. This codes for CASSSLGRRFSPLHF.

The V gene is TRBV6-5, the J gene TRBJ1-6; D gene unclear. This CDR3 is 14 amino acids long. Germline values: CDR1 MNHEY, CDR2 SVGAGI. V gave up 2 bases and J gave up 7 bases, with 9 bases separating them. CDR3 in DNA: TGTGCCAGCAGTTACCAGTTTCGGAATTCACCCCTCCACTTT. Its translation: CASSYQFRNSPLHF.

The gene calls are TRBV9 and TRBJ1-2; 7 nucleotides align to TRBD1. Germline V CDR1 and CDR2: SGDLS, YYNGEE. The CDR3 contains 13 residues. V gave up 8 bases and J gave up 3 bases; unmatched junction bases: 7. CDR3 amino acids: CASSRGLDYGYTF. CDR3 coding DNA: TGTGCCAGTTCTAGGGGGCTAGACTATGGCTACACCTTC.

Only a few counts were recorded for this clone. CDR3 nucleotide sequence: TGTGCCAGCAGTGAATATAGGAAGATTTCACCCCTCCACTTT. Translating gives CASSEYRKISPLHF. The chain combines TRBV25-1 with TRBJ1-6; no reliable D call. The germline V and J ends were trimmed by 0 bases and 9 bases, with 9 bases remaining between them. The germline gives CDR1 MGHDK, CDR2 SYGVNS. CDR3 length equals 14 residues.

The chain joins TRBV2 to TRBJ1-4, with TRBD1 matching over 7 bases. Germline loops: CDR1 SNHLY, CDR2 FYNNEI. The CDR3 runs to 12 residues. V lost 9 bases to trimming and J lost 4 bases; unmatched junction nucleotides: 2. DNA of the CDR3: TGTGCCAGAGGGACAGATAATGAAAAACTGTTTTTT. The encoded protein is CARGTDNEKLFF. The variable domain in full, with the rest retrieved from reference TRBV2 and TRBJ1-4, is EPEVTQTPSHQVTQMGQEVILRCVPISNHLYFYWYRQILGQKVEFLVSFYNNEISEKSEIFDDQFSVERPDGSNFTLKIRSTKLEDSAMYFCARGTDNEKLFFGSGTQLSVL.

V gene TRBV10-3 combines with J gene TRBJ1-6; 7 positions match TRBD1. Losses at the gene ends were 8 bases for V and 10 bases for J; bases not matched to a gene: 8. Germline CDR1 ENHRY, CDR2 SYGVKD. This CDR3 region has 13 residues. The CDR3 region has the DNA TGTGCCATCTCAGTCTCAGGGGGGTCACCCCTCCACTTT. It yields the protein CAISVSGGSPLHF.

The chain joins TRBV6-5 to TRBJ1-2, with a possible D match to TRBD1 (5 bases). Germline CDR1 MNHEY, CDR2 SVGAGI. The CDR3 has 13 residues. Trimming left V 11 bases short and J 2 bases short, with 15 bases between. The DNA of the CDR3 is TGTGCCTGCACTTCAGGGCCGAACTATGGCTACACCTTC. Its protein product is CACTSGPNYGYTF.

V usage is TRBV18 and J usage is TRBJ2-4, with D perhaps TRBD1 (5 bases). V dropped 1 base and J dropped 0 bases, with 10 bases sitting between them. The germline CDR1 and CDR2 sequences are KGHSH and LQKENI. The CDR3 covers 16 residues. CDR3 in amino acids: CASSPLKGIAKNIQYF. CDR3 bases: TGTGCCAGCTCACCACTGAAGGGGATAGCCAAAAACATTCAGTACTTC. The full variable domain, its missing parts supplied by reference TRBV18 and TRBJ2-4, is NAGVMQNPRHLVRRRGQEARLRCSPMKGHSHVYWYRQLPEEGLKFMVYLQKENIIDESGMPKERFSAEFPKEGPSILRIQQVVRGDSAAYFCASSPLKGIAKNIQYFGAGTRLSVL.

The chain employs TRBV18 and TRBJ2-2; 9 bases are a match to TRBD1. CDR1 and CDR2 (germline): KGHSH, LQKENI. V shed 3 bases and J 6 bases; nucleotides not matched to a gene: 11. The CDR3 consists of 17 residues. CDR3 DNA: TGTGCCAGCTCACCCCAGGGGACAGGGAAGATTGCCGGGGAGCTGTTTTTT. It specifies CASSPQGTGKIAGELFF.

The chain carries TRBV11-2 and TRBJ1-1; D is possibly TRBD1 (5 bases). Germline V gene data show CDR1 as SGHAT and CDR2 as FQNNGV. Trimming pared 1 base from V and 5 bases from J, leaving 11 bases between. This CDR3 has 14 residues. CDR3 residues: CASSLAGGWTEAFF. CDR3 DNA: TGTGCCAGCAGCTTAGCGGGGGGGTGGACTGAAGCTTTCTTT.

The chain couples TRBV5-4 to TRBJ2-2; the match to TRBD1 covers 11 bases. Germline lookup yields CDR1 SGHNT and CDR2 YYREEE (reference sequence). The CDR3 covers 17 residues. V gave up 0 bases and J gave up 2 bases; unmatched junction bases: 3. CDR3 bases: TGTGCCAGCAGCTTGGGTGGGACAGGGGGAAACACCGGGGAGCTGTTTTTT. Protein product: CASSLGGTGGNTGELFF.

This clone was detected a few times. The V gene is TRBV6-6, the J gene TRBJ2-5; D is perhaps TRBD1 (6 bases). The ends were cut back, 6 bases at V and 2 bases at J, with 13 bases in the middle. Germline V CDR1 and CDR2: MNHNY, SVGAGI (reference sequence). This CDR3 comprises 14 residues. In DNA, the CDR3 is TGTGCCAGCAGATCTGGACAGCAGCAAGAGACCCAGTACTTC. Translated, it gives CASRSGQQQETQYF.

The chain recombines TRBV11-3 with TRBJ2-7; D could derive from TRBD1 or TRBD2 (7 bases each). Germline values: CDR1 SGHNT, CDR2 YENEEA. CDR3 size: 13 residues. V lost 8 bases, J lost 3 bases, and 14 bases lay in between. This CDR3 reads CASPQGGYYEQYF. CDR3 nucleotide sequence: TGTGCCAGCCCCCAGGGGGGGTACTACGAGCAGTACTTC.

The chain is built from TRBV6-5 and TRBJ2-7; 9 nucleotides agree with TRBD1. The CDR3 has 13 residues. CDR1 and CDR2 from the germline V gene are MNHEY and SVGAGI. This chain's CDR3 is CAIGQGRFYEQYF. The DNA for the CDR3 is TGTGCGATTGGACAGGGGAGGTTCTACGAGCAGTACTTC.